This T cell receptor (beta chain) was observed in a study of T cells after posttransplantation cyclophosphamide. CDR1 MDHEN and CDR2 SYDVKM come from the germline V gene. This CDR3 has 16 amino acids. With V trimmed by 1 base and J by 5 bases, 5 bases remained unmatched. This clone was seen repeatedly, ten times or more. Its antigen remains unknown. Other nucleotide sequences from this sample produce the same CDR3. Overall study results and limits: After PTCy, TRB diversity resembled that of CNI/methotrexate controls. Later post-transplant blood repertoires were often dominated by donor CD8+ memory clones. Tissue-infiltrating T cells from skin or gut overlapped little with blood T cells.

Method: immunoSEQ multiplex PCR; TCRdb's copy keeps in-frame clones and lacks some. Singletons are absent from the sample, which has tens of thousands of clones. The chain is built from TRBV28 and TRBJ2-1; 10 bases match TRBD2. Sequenced: PBMCs. The origin of this receptor is a man in his forties in good health, CMV-negative, and a related stem cell transplant donor. This CDR3 reads CASSLLTSGKNNEQFF. The CDR3 nucleotides read TGTGCCAGCAGTTTATTAACTAGCGGGAAGAACAATGAGCAGTTCTTC.